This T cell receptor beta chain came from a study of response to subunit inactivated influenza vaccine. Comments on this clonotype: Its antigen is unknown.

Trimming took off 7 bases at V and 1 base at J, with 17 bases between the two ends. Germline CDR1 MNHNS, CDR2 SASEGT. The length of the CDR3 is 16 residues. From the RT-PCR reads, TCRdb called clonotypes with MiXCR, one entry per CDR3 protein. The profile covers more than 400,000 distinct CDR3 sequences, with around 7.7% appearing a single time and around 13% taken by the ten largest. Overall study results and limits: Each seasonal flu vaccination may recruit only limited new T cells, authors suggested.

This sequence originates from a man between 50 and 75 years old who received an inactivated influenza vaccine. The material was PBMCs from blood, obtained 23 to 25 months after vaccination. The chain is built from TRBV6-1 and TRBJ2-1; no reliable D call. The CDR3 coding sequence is TGTGCCAGCACCTCACCCCAGGCTAAATCCTACAATGAGCAGTTCTTC. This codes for CASTSPQAKSYNEQFF.